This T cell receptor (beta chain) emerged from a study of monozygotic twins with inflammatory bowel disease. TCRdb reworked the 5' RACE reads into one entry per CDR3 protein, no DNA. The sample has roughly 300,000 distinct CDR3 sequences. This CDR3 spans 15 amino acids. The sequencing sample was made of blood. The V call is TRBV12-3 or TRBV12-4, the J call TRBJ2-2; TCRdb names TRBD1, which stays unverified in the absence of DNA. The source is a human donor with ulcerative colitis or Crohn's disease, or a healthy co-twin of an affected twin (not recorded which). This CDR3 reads CASSLSGGHTGELFF.